These T cell receptor beta chains were read from a single sample in a study of T-cell memory formation after mild COVID-19. TCRdb passed the 5' RACE reads through MiXCR, listing each CDR3 protein once. The sample consists of some 310,000 distinct CDR3 sequences, 20% to 25% of them appearing once. The source material was PBMCs or a T cell subset sorted from them (not recorded which). These receptors all come from a man aged 18 to 30 who had mild COVID-19 (a few samples of this study predate the infection). Cell type and time point are not known. Both conserved end residues are part of each CDR3. Fields, in order: V gene, clone size, D gene, J gene, CDR3 DNA, CDR3 protein. D genes are given only for firm matches. A row's size may be missing; if present it is once, few, many or a size class.

v_call: TRBV5-6
clone_size: .
d_call: TRBD1
j_call: TRBJ2-7
cdr3_nt: TGTGCCAGCAGCTTGAGGACAGGGTTCGACGAGCAGTACTTC
cdr3_aa: CASSLRTGFDEQYF

v_call: TRBV4-1
clone_size: many
d_call: .
j_call: TRBJ1-2
cdr3_nt: TGCGCCAGCAGCCAGACGACAGAGACCAACTATGGCTACACCTTC
cdr3_aa: CASSQTTETNYGYTF

v_call: TRBV10-3
clone_size: .
d_call: .
j_call: TRBJ2-1
cdr3_nt: TGTGCCACCGGGGAGCAGGAGTATAGCGTTGGGGGGTCGCAGGGTGAGCAGTTCTTC
cdr3_aa: CATGEQEYSVGGSQGEQFF

v_call: TRBV7-9
clone_size: .
d_call: .
j_call: TRBJ2-1
cdr3_nt: TGTGCCAGCAGCCCCCGGTCGAGCGGTGAGCAGTTCTTC
cdr3_aa: CASSPRSSGEQFF

v_call: TRBV4-1
clone_size: .
d_call: TRBD2
j_call: TRBJ2-1
cdr3_nt: TGCGCCAGCAGCCAAGCCCAGCGGGGGGGCAATGAGCAGTTCTTC
cdr3_aa: CASSQAQRGGNEQFF

v_call: TRBV29-1
clone_size: few
d_call: .
j_call: TRBJ2-7
cdr3_nt: TGCAGCGTTGAGCGCCGGGGTTGGCCCTACGAGCAGTACTTC
cdr3_aa: CSVERRGWPYEQYF

v_call: TRBV29-1
clone_size: few
d_call: .
j_call: TRBJ2-1
cdr3_nt: TGCAGCGTTCTGCCCGTACGATTCCGAGACTTCCAGTTCTTC
cdr3_aa: CSVLPVRFRDFQFF

v_call: TRBV4-3
clone_size: few
d_call: .
j_call: TRBJ2-7
cdr3_nt: TGCGCCAGCAGCCAGAGCCCAGGGGACCCCTACGAGCAGTACTTC
cdr3_aa: CASSQSPGDPYEQYF

v_call: TRBV7-9
clone_size: .
d_call: .
j_call: TRBJ2-1
cdr3_nt: TGTGCCAGCAGCTTAGTCAACACAGGTGTCCATGAGCAGTTCTTC
cdr3_aa: CASSLVNTGVHEQFF

v_call: TRBV7-6
clone_size: few
d_call: TRBD2
j_call: TRBJ2-1
cdr3_nt: TGTGCCAGCAGCTTAGCCCAACTAGCGGGGGGGAATGAGCAGTTCTTC
cdr3_aa: CASSLAQLAGGNEQFF

v_call: TRBV20-1
clone_size: few
d_call: TRBD1
j_call: TRBJ2-7
cdr3_nt: TGCAGTGCTAGAGCGACAGGGCGCGAGCAGTACTTC
cdr3_aa: CSARATGREQYF

v_call: TRBV7-9
clone_size: .
d_call: TRBD1
j_call: TRBJ1-5
cdr3_nt: TGTGCCAGCAGCCAGGGGACAGGACTCTTGGCCCAGCATTTT
cdr3_aa: CASSQGTGLLAQHF

v_call: TRBV11-2
clone_size: .
d_call: TRBD1
j_call: TRBJ1-5
cdr3_nt: TGTGCCAGCAGCTTAGCATGGGACAGGGCTCTGGTGCGTAATCAGCCCCAGCATTTT
cdr3_aa: CASSLAWDRALVRNQPQHF

v_call: TRBV7-9
clone_size: .
d_call: .
j_call: TRBJ1-2
cdr3_nt: TGTGCCAGCAGCTTATTCTCGGAGAGCTATGGCTACACCTTC
cdr3_aa: CASSLFSESYGYTF

v_call: TRBV12-3/TRBV12-4
clone_size: few
d_call: .
j_call: TRBJ1-2
cdr3_nt: TGTGCCAGCAGTTTAAATTTCGGGGGAAACTATGGCTACACCTTC
cdr3_aa: CASSLNFGGNYGYTF

v_call: TRBV29-1
clone_size: .
d_call: TRBD1
j_call: TRBJ2-7
cdr3_nt: TGCAGCGTTGAAGACCCGGACAGGAGCTCCTACGAGCAGTACTTC
cdr3_aa: CSVEDPDRSSYEQYF

v_call: TRBV6-6
clone_size: few
d_call: TRBD1
j_call: TRBJ2-7
cdr3_nt: TGTGCCAGCAGTTACCCGAGGGGGCCCTACGAGCAGTACTTC
cdr3_aa: CASSYPRGPYEQYF

v_call: TRBV7-9
clone_size: .
d_call: TRBD2
j_call: TRBJ2-5
cdr3_nt: TGTGCCAGCAGCCCAGCCGGGACTAGCTGGGAGACCCAGTACTTC
cdr3_aa: CASSPAGTSWETQYF

v_call: TRBV6-6
clone_size: .
d_call: TRBD1
j_call: TRBJ1-1
cdr3_nt: TGTGCCAGCACCCTAACGGGGACAGGAAACACTGAAGCTTTCTTT
cdr3_aa: CASTLTGTGNTEAFF

v_call: TRBV9
clone_size: few
d_call: .
j_call: TRBJ1-6
cdr3_nt: TGTGCCAGCAGCGTTGGGACTGGGGAGGTTCCCCTCCACTTT
cdr3_aa: CASSVGTGEVPLHF

v_call: TRBV12-3/TRBV12-4
clone_size: .
d_call: .
j_call: TRBJ1-2
cdr3_nt: TGTGCCAGCAGTCCCTTGGTTTTGCGCTATGGCTACACCTTC
cdr3_aa: CASSPLVLRYGYTF

v_call: TRBV11-3
clone_size: .
d_call: .
j_call: TRBJ2-3
cdr3_nt: TGTGCCAGCAGCTTACGTTCAGGGGACGTGGTGGCAGATACGCAGTATTTT
cdr3_aa: CASSLRSGDVVADTQYF

v_call: TRBV7-9
clone_size: few
d_call: .
j_call: TRBJ1-1
cdr3_nt: TGTGCCAGCAGCTTTGCAGGTCAGGGCACTGAAGCTTTCTTT
cdr3_aa: CASSFAGQGTEAFF

v_call: TRBV6-5
clone_size: few
d_call: TRBD1
j_call: TRBJ2-4
cdr3_nt: TGTGCCAGCAGCCCCAGGACAGGGGAAGACATTCAGTACTTC
cdr3_aa: CASSPRTGEDIQYF

v_call: TRBV7-9
clone_size: few
d_call: .
j_call: TRBJ1-1
cdr3_nt: TGTGCCAGCAAATGGGGAGGGAACACTGAAGCTTTCTTT
cdr3_aa: CASKWGGNTEAFF

v_call: TRBV6-5
clone_size: .
d_call: .
j_call: TRBJ1-6
cdr3_nt: TGTGCCAGCAGTTACGGGGGGCCAGGAGGGGCCCTCCACTTT
cdr3_aa: CASSYGGPGGALHF